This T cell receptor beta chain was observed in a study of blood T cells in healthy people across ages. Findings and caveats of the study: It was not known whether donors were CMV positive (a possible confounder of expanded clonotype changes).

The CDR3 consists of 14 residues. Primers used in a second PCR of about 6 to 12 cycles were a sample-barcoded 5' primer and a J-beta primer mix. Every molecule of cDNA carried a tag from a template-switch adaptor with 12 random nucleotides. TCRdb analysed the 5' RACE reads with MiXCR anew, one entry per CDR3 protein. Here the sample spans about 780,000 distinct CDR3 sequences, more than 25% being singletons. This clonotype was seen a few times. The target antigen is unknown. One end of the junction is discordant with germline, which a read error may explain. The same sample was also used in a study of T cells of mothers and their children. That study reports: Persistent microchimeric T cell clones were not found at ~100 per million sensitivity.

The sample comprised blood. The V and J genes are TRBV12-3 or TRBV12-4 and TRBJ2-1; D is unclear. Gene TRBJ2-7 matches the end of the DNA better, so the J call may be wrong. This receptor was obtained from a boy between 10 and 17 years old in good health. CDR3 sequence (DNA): TGTGTCAGCAGTTCCTATCTTCTTTCCTACGAGCAGTACTTC. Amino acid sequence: CVSSSYLLSYEQYF.